The clone carrying this T cell receptor beta chain was seen repeatedly, ten times or more. Antigen unknown. Breast cancer patients provided tissue from their axillary draining lymph nodes. These data originate in a study of breast tumors, draining lymph nodes, adjacent tissues. Study-level points and caveats: Findings are consistent with lymph node origin and intratumoral expansion of most tumor T cells. Luminal-like breast cancer showed significantly higher tumor–nontumor repertoire similarity than basal-like. The lymph node origin of tumor T cells was framed as consistent with a hypothesis, not demonstrated. Compared with lymph nodes, tumors were less diverse; compared with nontumor tissue, more.

The CDR3 has 14 residues. Germline CDR1 reads SGHTA; CDR2 reads FQGNSA. V dropped 2 bases and J dropped 4 bases, with 9 bases sitting between them. In TCRdb, the multiplex PCR reads were re-called with MiXCR into one record per CDR3 protein. The table lists 290,000 or so distinct CDR3 sequences, 30% of them singletons. The source of this sequence is a female donor with breast cancer. Some clones in this sample may be carry-over from other donors' samples. Sequenced material: axillary lymph node tissue. The rearrangement uses TRBV7-2 and TRBJ2-1; TRBD2 is a possible D gene (5 bases). The CDR3 DNA sequence: TGTGCCAGCAGCTTACTTCGGGGATACAATGAGCAGTTCTTC. Protein sequence: CASSLLRGYNEQFF.